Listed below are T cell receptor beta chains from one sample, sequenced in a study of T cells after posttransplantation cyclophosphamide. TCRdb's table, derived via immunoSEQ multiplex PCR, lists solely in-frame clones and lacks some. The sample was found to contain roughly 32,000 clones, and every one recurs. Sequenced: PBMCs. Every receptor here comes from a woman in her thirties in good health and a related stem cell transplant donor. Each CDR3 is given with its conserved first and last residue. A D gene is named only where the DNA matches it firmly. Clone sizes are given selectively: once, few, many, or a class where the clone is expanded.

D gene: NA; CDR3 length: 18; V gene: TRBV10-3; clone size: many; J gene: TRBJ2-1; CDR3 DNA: TGTGCCATCAGTGAGTCGAACAATGAGGTGAGCTCCTACAATGAGCAGTTCTTC; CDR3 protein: CAISESNNEVSSYNEQFF
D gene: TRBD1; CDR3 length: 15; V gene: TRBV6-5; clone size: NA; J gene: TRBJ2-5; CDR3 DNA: TGTGCCAGCTCTCGTAATACAGGGGGCGGGGAGACCCAGTACTTC; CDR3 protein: CASSRNTGGGETQYF
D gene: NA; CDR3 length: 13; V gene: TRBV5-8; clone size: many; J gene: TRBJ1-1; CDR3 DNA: TGTGCCAGCAGCTTGGACAGGGCCACTGAAGCTTTCTTT; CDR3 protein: CASSLDRATEAFF
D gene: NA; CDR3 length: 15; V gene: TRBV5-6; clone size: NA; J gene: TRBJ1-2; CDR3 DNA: TGTGCCAGCAGCACCCTACAGAGTTGGGACTATGGCTACACCTTC; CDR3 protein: CASSTLQSWDYGYTF
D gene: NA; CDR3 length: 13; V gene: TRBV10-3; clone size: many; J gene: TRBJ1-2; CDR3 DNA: TGTGCCATCAGTGGGGCAGGGGACTATGGCTACACCTTC; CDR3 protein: CAISGAGDYGYTF
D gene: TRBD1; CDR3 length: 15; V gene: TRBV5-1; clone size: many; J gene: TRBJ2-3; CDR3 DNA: TGCGCCAGCAGCTTGGCCGGGGACAGGGCAGATACGCAGTATTTT; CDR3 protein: CASSLAGDRADTQYF
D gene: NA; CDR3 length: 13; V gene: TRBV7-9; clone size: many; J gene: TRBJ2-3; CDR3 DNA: TGTGCCAGCAGCCCCGGGGATGCAGATACGCAGTATTTT; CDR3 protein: CASSPGDADTQYF
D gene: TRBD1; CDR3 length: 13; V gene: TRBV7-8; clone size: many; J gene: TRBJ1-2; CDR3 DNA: TGTGCCAGCAGCCACAGGGGACTCTATGGCTACACCTTC; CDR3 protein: CASSHRGLYGYTF
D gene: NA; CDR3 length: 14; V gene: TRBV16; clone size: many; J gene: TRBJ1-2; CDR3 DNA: TGTGCCAGCAGCCAGACAGGAGCCGTATACGGCTACACCTTC; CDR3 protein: CASSQTGAVYGYTF
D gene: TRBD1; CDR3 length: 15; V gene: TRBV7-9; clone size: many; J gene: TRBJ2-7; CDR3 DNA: TGTGCCAGCAGCGAAGGACAGGGGGCGCAAATCGAGCAGTACTTC; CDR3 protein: CASSEGQGAQIEQYF
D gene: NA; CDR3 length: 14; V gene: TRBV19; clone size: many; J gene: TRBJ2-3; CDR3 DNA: TGTGCCAGTAGTATAAGACTCGGCACAGATACGCAGTATTTT; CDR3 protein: CASSIRLGTDTQYF
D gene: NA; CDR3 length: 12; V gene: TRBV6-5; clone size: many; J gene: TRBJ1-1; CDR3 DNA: TGTGCCAGCAGTTCCTATCTGGCTGAAGCTTTCTTT; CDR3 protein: CASSSYLAEAFF
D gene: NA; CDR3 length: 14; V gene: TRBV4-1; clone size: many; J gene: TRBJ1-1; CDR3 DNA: TGCGCCAGCAGCCAAGCCCAGGGGAACACTGAAGCTTTCTTT; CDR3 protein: CASSQAQGNTEAFF
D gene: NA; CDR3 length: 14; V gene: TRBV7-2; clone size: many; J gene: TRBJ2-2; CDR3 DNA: TGTGCCAGCAGCTATAGGTCGGGGGCCGGGGAGCTGTTTTTT; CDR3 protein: CASSYRSGAGELFF
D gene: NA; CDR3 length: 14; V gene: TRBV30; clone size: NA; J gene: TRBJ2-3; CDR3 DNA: TGTGCCTGGAGGCCTAAATCGGTTACAGATACGCAGTATTTT; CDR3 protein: CAWRPKSVTDTQYF
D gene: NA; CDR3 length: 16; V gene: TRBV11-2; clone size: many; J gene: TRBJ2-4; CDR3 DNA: TGTGCCAGCAGCGCCTACAGGGCGCAGGGATCTAACATTCAGTACTTC; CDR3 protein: CASSAYRAQGSNIQYF
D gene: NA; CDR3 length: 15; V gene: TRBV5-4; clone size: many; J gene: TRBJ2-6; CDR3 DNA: TGTGCCAGCAGCCATACAGGAACTGGGGCCAACGTCCTGACTTTC; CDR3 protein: CASSHTGTGANVLTF
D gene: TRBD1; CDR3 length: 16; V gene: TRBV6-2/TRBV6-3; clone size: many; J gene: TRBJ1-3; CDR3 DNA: TGTGCCAGCAGGAGGGACAGGTCGAGCTCTGGAAACACCATATATTTT; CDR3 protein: CASRRDRSSSGNTIYF
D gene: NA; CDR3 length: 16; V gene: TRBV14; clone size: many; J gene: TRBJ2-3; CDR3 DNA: TGTGCCAGCAGCCAAGACTGGCGGCTTCGCACAGATACGCAGTATTTT; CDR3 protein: CASSQDWRLRTDTQYF
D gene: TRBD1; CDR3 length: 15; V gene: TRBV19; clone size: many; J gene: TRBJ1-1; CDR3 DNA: TGTGCCAGTAGGACGGACAGGACCATGAACACTGAAGCTTTCTTT; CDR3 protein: CASRTDRTMNTEAFF
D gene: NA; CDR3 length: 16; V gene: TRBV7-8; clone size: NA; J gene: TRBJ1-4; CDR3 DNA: TGTGCCAGCAGCCTCAAAACAGGGACAACTAATGAAAAACTGTTTTTT; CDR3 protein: CASSLKTGTTNEKLFF
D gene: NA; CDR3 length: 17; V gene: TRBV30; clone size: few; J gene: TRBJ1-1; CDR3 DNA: TGTGCCTGGAGTGTACTCATTAGGGTTTGTTCCAGGGTAGGGGCTTTCTTT; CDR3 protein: CAWSVLIRVCSRVGAFF
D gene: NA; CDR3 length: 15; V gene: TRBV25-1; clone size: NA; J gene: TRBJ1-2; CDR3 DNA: TGTGCCAGCAGTGACCCCCTGGGCACCTCCTATGGCTACACCTTC; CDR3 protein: CASSDPLGTSYGYTF
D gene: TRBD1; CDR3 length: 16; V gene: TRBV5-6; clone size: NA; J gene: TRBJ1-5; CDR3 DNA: TGTGCCAGCAGCTTCACGGGTCAGGGGGGCAATCAGCCCCAGCATTTT; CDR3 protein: CASSFTGQGGNQPQHF
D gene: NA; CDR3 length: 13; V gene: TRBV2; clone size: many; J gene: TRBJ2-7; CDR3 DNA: TGTGCCAGCAGGATAGGACACTCCTACGAGCAGTACTTC; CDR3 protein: CASRIGHSYEQYF
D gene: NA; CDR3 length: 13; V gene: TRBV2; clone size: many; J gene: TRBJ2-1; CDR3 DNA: TGTGCCAGCAGTGTAAGTCGGGACAATGAGCAGTTCTTC; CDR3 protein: CASSVSRDNEQFF
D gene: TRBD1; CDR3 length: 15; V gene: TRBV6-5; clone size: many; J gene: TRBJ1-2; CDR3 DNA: TGTGCCAGCAGTGGGACAGGGCGAAATAACTATGGCTACACCTTC; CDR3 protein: CASSGTGRNNYGYTF
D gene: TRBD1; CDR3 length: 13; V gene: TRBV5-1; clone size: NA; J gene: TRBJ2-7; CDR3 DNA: TGCGCCAGCAGCTTGGGTGACAGGGGCGAGCAGTACTTC; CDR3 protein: CASSLGDRGEQYF
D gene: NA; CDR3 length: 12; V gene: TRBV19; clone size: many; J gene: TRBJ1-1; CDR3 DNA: TGTGCCAGTAGTATACCAGGGTCGTTCGCTTTCTTT; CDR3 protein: CASSIPGSFAFF
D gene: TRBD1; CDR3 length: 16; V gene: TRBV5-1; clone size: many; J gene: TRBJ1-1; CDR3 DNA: TGCGCCAGCAGACCCGGGACAGGGGGAGGGAACACTGAAGCTTTCTTT; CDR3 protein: CASRPGTGGGNTEAFF
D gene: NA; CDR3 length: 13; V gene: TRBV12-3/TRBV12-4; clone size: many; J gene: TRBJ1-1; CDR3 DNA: TGTGCCACCCTCGAGCATTCGAACACTGAAGCTTTCTTT; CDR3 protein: CATLEHSNTEAFF
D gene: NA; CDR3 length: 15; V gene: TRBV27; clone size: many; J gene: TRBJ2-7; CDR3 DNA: TGTGCCAGCAGTTTATTGTGGGCCAACTCCTACGAGCAGTACTTC; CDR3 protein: CASSLLWANSYEQYF
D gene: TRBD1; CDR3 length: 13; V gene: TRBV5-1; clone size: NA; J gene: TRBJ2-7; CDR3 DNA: TGCGCCAGCAGCCTACAGGGGCTCGAGGAGCAGTACTTC; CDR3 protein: CASSLQGLEEQYF
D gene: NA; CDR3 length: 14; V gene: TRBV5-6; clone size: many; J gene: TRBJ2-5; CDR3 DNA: TGTGCCAGCAGCGTAGGGGGTGGGCAAGAGACCCAGTACTTC; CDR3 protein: CASSVGGGQETQYF
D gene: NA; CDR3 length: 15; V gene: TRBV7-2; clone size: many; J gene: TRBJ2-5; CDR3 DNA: TGTGCCAGCAGCTTAGTCGGTAGCGGCCAAGAGACCCAGTACTTC; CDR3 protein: CASSLVGSGQETQYF
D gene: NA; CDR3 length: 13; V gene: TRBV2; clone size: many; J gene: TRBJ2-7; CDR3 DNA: TGTGCCAGTAAACCCCCTAGCTCCTACGAGCAGTACTTC; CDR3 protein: CASKPPSSYEQYF
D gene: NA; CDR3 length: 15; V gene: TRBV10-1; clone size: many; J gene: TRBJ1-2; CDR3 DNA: TGCGCCAGCAGTGAGTCGGCAGGGAAGGGCTATGGCTACACCTTC; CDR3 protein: CASSESAGKGYGYTF
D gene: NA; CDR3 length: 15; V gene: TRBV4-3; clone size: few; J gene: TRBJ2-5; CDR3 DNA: TGCGCCAGCAGCCAAGAGGGCGGGGATCAAGAGACCCAGTACTTC; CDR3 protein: CASSQEGGDQETQYF
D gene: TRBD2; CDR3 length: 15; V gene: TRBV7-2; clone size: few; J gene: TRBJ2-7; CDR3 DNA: TGTGCCAGCAGCTTAGGGACTAGCAGAGCCTACGAGCAGTACTTC; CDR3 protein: CASSLGTSRAYEQYF
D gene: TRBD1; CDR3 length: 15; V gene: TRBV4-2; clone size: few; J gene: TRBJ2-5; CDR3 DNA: TGTGCCAGCAGCCACCTAGACAGGGACCAAGAGACCCAGTACTTC; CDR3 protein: CASSHLDRDQETQYF
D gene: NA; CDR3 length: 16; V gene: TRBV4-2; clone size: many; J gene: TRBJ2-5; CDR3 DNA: TGTGCCAGCAGCCAGGGGCAGCACGGAGACCAAGAGACCCAGTACTTC; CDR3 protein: CASSQGQHGDQETQYF
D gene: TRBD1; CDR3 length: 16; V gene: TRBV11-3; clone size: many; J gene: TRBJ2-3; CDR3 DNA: TGTGCAAGTCGCTTAGAACAGGGGAGACGCACAGATACGCAGTATTTT; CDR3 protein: CASRLEQGRRTDTQYF
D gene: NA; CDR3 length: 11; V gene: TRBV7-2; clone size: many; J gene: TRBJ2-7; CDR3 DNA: TGTGCCAGCAGTTACAGATACGAGCAGTACTTC; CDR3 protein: CASSYRYEQYF
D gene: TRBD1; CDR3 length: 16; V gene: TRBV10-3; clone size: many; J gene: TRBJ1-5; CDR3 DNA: TGTGCCATCAGTGGGACCGGGACAGGGGGCAATCAGCCCCAGCATTTT; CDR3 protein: CAISGTGTGGNQPQHF
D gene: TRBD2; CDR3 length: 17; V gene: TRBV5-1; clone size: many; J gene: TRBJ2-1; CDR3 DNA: TGCGCCAGCAGCTTGGGTCTATCGGGGGGCGGGGGGAATGAGCAGTTCTTC; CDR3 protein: CASSLGLSGGGGNEQFF
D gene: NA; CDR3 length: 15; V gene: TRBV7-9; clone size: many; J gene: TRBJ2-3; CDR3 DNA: TGTGCCAGCAGCTTATTGGACAAGATTGCAGATACGCAGTATTTT; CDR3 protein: CASSLLDKIADTQYF
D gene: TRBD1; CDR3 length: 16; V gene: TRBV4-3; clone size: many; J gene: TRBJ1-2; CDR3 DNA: TGCGCCAGCAGCCAAGAGTGGGCCAGGGGGCTTTCCGGCTACACCTTC; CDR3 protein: CASSQEWARGLSGYTF
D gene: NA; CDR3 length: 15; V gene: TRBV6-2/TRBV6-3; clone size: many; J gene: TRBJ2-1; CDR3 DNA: TGTGCCAGCAGCCGTGGTAACAGGCCCCACAATGAGCAGTTCTTC; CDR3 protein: CASSRGNRPHNEQFF
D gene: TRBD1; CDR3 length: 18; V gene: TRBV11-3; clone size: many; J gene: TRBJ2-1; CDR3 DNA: TGTGCCAGCAGCTTAAGAGGGGGAGTAGGGGGCCTCTACAATGAGCAGTTCTTC; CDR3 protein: CASSLRGGVGGLYNEQFF
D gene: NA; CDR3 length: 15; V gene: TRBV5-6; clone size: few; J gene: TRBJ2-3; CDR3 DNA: TGTGCCAGCAGCCCTTACAGGATATACACAGATACGCAGTATTTT; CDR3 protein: CASSPYRIYTDTQYF
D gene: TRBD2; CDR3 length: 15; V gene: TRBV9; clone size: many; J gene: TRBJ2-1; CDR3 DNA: TGTGCCAGCAGCGCTAGCGGGGGTTCCTACAATGAGCAGTTCTTC; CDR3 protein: CASSASGGSYNEQFF
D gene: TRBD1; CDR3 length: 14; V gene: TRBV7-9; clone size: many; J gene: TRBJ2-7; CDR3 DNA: TGTGCCAGCAGCTCCGGGACAGTAGCCTACGAGCAGTACTTC; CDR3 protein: CASSSGTVAYEQYF
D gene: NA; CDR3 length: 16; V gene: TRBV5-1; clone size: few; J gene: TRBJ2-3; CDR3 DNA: TGCGCCAGCCGCCCGGCAGACTTCCCCCTCACAGATACGCAGTATTTT; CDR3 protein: CASRPADFPLTDTQYF
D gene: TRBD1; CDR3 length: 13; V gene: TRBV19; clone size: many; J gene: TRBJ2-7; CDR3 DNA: TGTGCCAGTAGTAACCAGGGGGCCTACGAGCAGTACTTC; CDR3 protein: CASSNQGAYEQYF